This T cell receptor beta chain was retrieved from a study of regulatory T cells in long-lasting Graves disease. About the study: Antithyroid drugs had been given to newly diagnosed Graves' patients for under 3 months.

This clonotype was recorded a few times. The length of the CDR3 is 13 residues. Germline V lookup: CDR1 LNHNV, CDR2 YYDKDF (reference sequence). With 0 bases removed from V and 9 bases from J, the gap between germline ends came to 12 bases. As to time point: newly diagnosed GD, antithyroid drugs for less than 3 months. PBMC-extracted RNA yielded the TCR library. Arm-PCR of CDR3 regions with iRepertoire HTBI primers generated TCR beta libraries. TCRdb reprocessed the multiplex PCR reads via MiXCR and lists one record per CDR3 protein. The data show roughly 440,000 distinct CDR3 sequences, less than 20% seen once. The same sample was also used in a study of T cells in Graves' hyperthyroidism and ophthalmopathy.

The chain recombines TRBV15 with TRBJ2-7; D uncertain. The source of this sequence is a woman under 30 with Graves disease. Material: peripheral blood mononuclear cells (PBMCs), obtained at new diagnosis, from a patient treated with antithyroid drugs. In DNA, the CDR3 is TGTGCCACCAGCAGAGATGAAGGGTCAGGGCAGTACTTC. Protein: CATSRDEGSGQYF.